This TCR beta chain emerged from a study of shared clonotypes between healthy human individuals. Study as a whole: A donor's plate count was three for CD4 naive and three for CD4 memory; CD8 naive had two and CD8 memory one.

A note on this clone: Its matching antigen is unknown.

Produced via immunoSEQ multiplex PCR; TCRdb's table is partial and in-frame only. The sample lists roughly 2 million clones, 85% to 95% seen once, with about 0.13% in the top ten. Whole-study findings and limits: Naive CD4 clonotype sharing across a handful of donors was around 5%. As a rule, naive subsets had a larger estimated richness than memory subsets.

The V gene end was trimmed by 8 bases and the J gene end by 5 bases; junction bases not matched to a gene: 7. This CDR3 comprises 15 residues. Germline CDR1 SNHLY, CDR2 FYNNEI. The chain has TRBV2 and TRBJ2-2; 11 bases fit TRBD1. The sample taken for sequencing was naive CD4+ T cells sorted from blood. Indicated subset: CD45RA+ positively selected. The clonotype originates from a man between 18 and 35 years old in good health. The CDR3 DNA is TGTGCCAGCGTTGGACAGGGGGCCGGGACCGGGGAGCTGTTTTTT. It specifies CASVGQGAGTGELFF.